The present TCR beta chain was sequenced within a study of T cells in Graves' hyperthyroidism and ophthalmopathy. The investigators amplified TCR beta CDR3 regions from RNA transcripts. HTBI primers were employed in a first-round RT-PCR of the TCR CDR3. TCRdb reanalysed the multiplex PCR reads using MiXCR and keeps one entry per CDR3 protein. The sample lists about 610,000 distinct CDR3 sequences; 14% to 15% were seen once. Individuals with ophthalmopathy presented a Clinical Activity Score of at least 3, a NOSPECS grade of at least 4 and a duration under 3 months. The study based diagnoses on clinical symptoms, serum thyroxine and TRAb, thyroid ultrasound and orbital computed tomography. The authors took PBMCs from over 8.5 ml fresh peripheral blood. This clonotype has a count of ten or more. What it binds is not known. Study-wide findings and caveats: Expanded thyroid clonotypes (above 0.001) were mostly also found in blood.

V lost 6 bases to trimming and J lost 2 bases; unmatched junction nucleotides: 11. Germline loops: CDR1 MDHEN, CDR2 SYDVKM. The CDR3 spans 16 residues. The rearrangement joins TRBV28 to TRBJ2-7; TRBD1 matches 9 bases. Material for sequencing was blood. This receptor was identified in a woman in her thirties or forties with Graves' ophthalmopathy. CDR3 bases: TGTGCCAGCAGACAGACCCGGGACAGGGAGGCCTACGAGCAGTACTTC. Translated: CASRQTRDREAYEQYF.